This T cell receptor (beta chain) is from a study of T cell responses to AZD1222 COVID-19 vaccine. Study outcomes and limitations: Only a handful of AZD1222 recipients tested seropositive at baseline. Close to half of spike-specific TCRs reportedly recognize unmutated variant regions.

The CDR3 has 17 residues. CDR1 is SGHTA and CDR2 is FQGNSA in the germline V gene. Trimming left V 5 bases short and J 0 bases short, with 17 bases between. Clones were read by immunoSEQ multiplex PCR, and TCRdb kept only the in-frame ones, dropping some. This sample has about 110,000 clones, with 80% to 95% found just once. A single count supports this clone. The antigen remains unidentified. The sequencing used peripheral blood, collected 28 days after the second AZD1222 dose. The TCR originated in an adult who received the AZD1222 COVID-19 vaccine. The chain is built from TRBV7-2 and TRBJ1-3; D unclear. The DNA for the CDR3 is TGTGCCAGCAGCACCACCGGACGGGTAAACTCTGGAAACACCATATATTTT. It codes for CASSTTGRVNSGNTIYF.